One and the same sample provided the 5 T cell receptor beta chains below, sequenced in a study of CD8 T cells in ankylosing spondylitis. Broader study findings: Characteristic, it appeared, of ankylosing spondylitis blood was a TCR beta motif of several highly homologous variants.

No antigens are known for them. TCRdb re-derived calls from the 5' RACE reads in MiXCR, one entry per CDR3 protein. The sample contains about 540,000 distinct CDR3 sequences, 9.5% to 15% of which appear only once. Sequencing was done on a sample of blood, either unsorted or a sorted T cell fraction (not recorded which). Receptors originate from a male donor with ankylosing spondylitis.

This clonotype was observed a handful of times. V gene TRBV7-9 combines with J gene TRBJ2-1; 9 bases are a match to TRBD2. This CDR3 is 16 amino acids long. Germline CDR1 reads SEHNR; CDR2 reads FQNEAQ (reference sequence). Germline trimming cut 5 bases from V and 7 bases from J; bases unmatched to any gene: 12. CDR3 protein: CASSPRGSGSSNEQFF. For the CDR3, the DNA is TGTGCCAGCAGCCCCCGGGGTAGCGGGAGTTCTAATGAGCAGTTCTTC.

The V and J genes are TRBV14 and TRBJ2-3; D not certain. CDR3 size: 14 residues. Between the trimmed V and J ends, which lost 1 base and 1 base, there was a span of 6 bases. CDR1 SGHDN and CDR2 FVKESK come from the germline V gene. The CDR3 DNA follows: TGTGCCAGCAGCCAAGTCGTTGGCACAGATACGCAGTATTTT. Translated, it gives CASSQVVGTDTQYF. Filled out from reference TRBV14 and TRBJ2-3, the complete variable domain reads EAGVTQFPSHSVIEKGQTVTLRCDPISGHDNLYWYRRVMGKEIKFLLHFVKESKQDESGMPNNRFLAERTGGTYSTLKVQPAELEDSGVYFCASSQVVGTDTQYFGPGTRLTVL.

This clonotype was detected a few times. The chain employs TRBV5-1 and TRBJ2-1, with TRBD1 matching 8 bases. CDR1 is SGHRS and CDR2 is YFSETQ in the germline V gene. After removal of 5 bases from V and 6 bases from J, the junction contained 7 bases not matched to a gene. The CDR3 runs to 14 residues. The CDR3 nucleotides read TGCGCCAGCAGTGCAGGGGGCGGTAGCAATGAGCAGTTCTTC. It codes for CASSAGGGSNEQFF.

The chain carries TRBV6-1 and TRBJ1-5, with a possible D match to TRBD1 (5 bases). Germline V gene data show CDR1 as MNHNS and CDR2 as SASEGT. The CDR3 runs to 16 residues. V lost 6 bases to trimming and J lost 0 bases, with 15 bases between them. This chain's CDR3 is CASRGRGWGSNQPQHF. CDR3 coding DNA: TGTGCCAGCAGGGGACGCGGTTGGGGTAGCAATCAGCCCCAGCATTTT.

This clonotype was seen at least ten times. The CDR3 nucleotides are TGCGCCAGCAGCTTGGGACAGGAGACCTACAATGAGCAGTTCTTC. It encodes CASSLGQETYNEQFF. This rearrangement joins TRBV5-1 to TRBJ2-1, with a tentative D call TRBD1 (6 bases). Trimming removed 0 bases at V and 2 bases at J, with 9 bases between. In germline, CDR1 is SGHRS, CDR2 YFSETQ. This CDR3 spans 15 amino acids.